This T cell receptor (beta chain) was sequenced during a study of shared clonotypes between healthy human individuals. Into CD45RA+ naive and CD45RA-negative memory subsets, the CD4+ cells were split. Note on this clone: What it binds is not known.

The study's findings and limits: In contrast to clonotypes shared by all four donors, non-shared clonotypes had lower generation probabilities.

Assay execution took place at the deep level. In the original analysis: With immunoSEQ giving junction-only sequences and no quality scores, filtering differed. The repertoire was sequenced with immunoSEQ multiplex PCR; TCRdb's copy has only in-frame clones and lacks some. That table is the source of V, J and clone size, and D and trimming were worked out from the DNA. The repertoire has around 2.1 million clones, nearly 97% of them found once; the top ten carry around 0.13%. This TCR was recovered from a man younger than 35 in good health. Specimen: naive CD4+ T cells sorted from blood. Subset described: CD45RA+ positively selected.

The CDR3 sequence: CASSAGPSPGDTQYF. In DNA, the CDR3 is TGTGCCAGCTCGGCCGGGCCCTCACCGGGGGATACGCAGTATTTT. V gene TRBV18 combines with J gene TRBJ2-3; tentatively, D is TRBD2 (5 bases). The V and J ends lost 6 bases and 6 bases respectively, with 19 bases between them. This CDR3 has 15 residues. Germline V gene data show CDR1 as KGHSH and CDR2 as LQKENI.